This entry lists 15 T cell receptor beta chains sequenced from one sample in a study of T cells of healthy individuals. TCRdb re-derived calls from the 5' RACE reads in MiXCR, one entry per CDR3 protein. The data contain about 53,000 distinct CDR3 sequences, over 12% of them singletons. The receptor source for this set is a human donor in good health.

This clonotype was detected ten times or more. The chain has TRBV5-6 and TRBJ1-6; D remains unclear. There are 15 residues in the CDR3. The V gene's germline CDR1 is SGHDT and CDR2 YYEEEE. Deletions cut 1 base from V and 6 bases from J, with 11 bases between. The CDR3 sequence is CASSLPGRTNSPLHF. The CDR3 DNA is TGTGCCAGCAGCTTGCCGGGGAGAACTAATTCACCCCTCCACTTT.

At least ten counts were recorded for this clonotype. The genes are TRBV4-1 and TRBJ1-2, with D possibly being TRBD1 (6 bases). Germline V gene sequence: CDR1 MGHRA, CDR2 YSYEKL. V lost 0 bases to trimming and J lost 14 bases, with 10 bases between them. The CDR3 covers 11 residues. CDR3 in amino acids: CASSQEGGRTF. In nucleotides, the CDR3 is TGCGCCAGCAGCCAAGAGGGGGGCCGTACCTTC.

This clonotype was counted only a few times. The J gene is TRBJ1-2, the V gene TRBV20-1; D remains unclear. The V end was cut by 5 bases, the J end by 0 bases, with 10 bases between. The CDR3 extends over 13 amino acids. The germline CDR1 and CDR2 sequences are DFQATT and SNEGSKA (reference sequence). CDR3 region: CSAWTDTNYGYTF. The CDR3 nucleotides are TGCAGTGCTTGGACCGATACTAACTATGGCTACACCTTC.

Note on this clonotype: Being one base from a much bigger clone, this may be a read error. V gene TRBV6-2 or TRBV6-3 combines with J gene TRBJ2-1; D is undetermined. Germline V gene data show CDR1 as MNHEY and CDR2 as SVGEGT. The CDR3 runs to 12 residues. V lost 2 bases and J 10 bases, leaving 9 bases between the germline ends. The CDR3 DNA follows: TGTGCCAGCAGTTACATGCTGGGGGAGCAGTTCTTC. Translation: CASSYMLGEQFF.

This clonotype turned up a few times. This chain links TRBV7-2 with TRBJ2-5; D may be TRBD1 (5 bases). V was pared by 3 bases and J by 2 bases, with 7 bases between. CDR3 size: 13 residues. From germline, CDR1 is SGHTA and CDR2 FQGNSA. CDR3 in DNA: TGTGCCAGCAGCTTCAGACAGCAAGAGACCCAGTACTTC. Its protein is CASSFRQQETQYF.

This clonotype was counted at least ten times. The J gene is TRBJ1-6, the V gene TRBV2; tentative D call: TRBD1 (5 bases). CDR1 is SNHLY, CDR2 FYNNEI, per germline. The CDR3 runs 14 residues. V lost 6 bases to trimming and J lost 10 bases, with 16 bases between them. CDR3 sequence reads: CASSGQGIGSPLHF. The CDR3 DNA reads as TGTGCCAGCAGCGGGCAGGGTATCGGCTCACCCCTCCACTTT. Together with reference TRBV2 and TRBJ1-6, the CDR3 gives the full variable domain: EPEVTQTPSHQVTQMGQEVILRCVPISNHLYFYWYRQILGQKVEFLVSFYNNEISEKSEIFDDQFSVERPDGSNFTLKIRSTKLEDSAMYFCASSGQGIGSPLHFGNGTRLTVT.

This clonotype came up once. The chain employs TRBV27 and TRBJ1-1, with unresolved D. This CDR3 spans 14 amino acids. Deletions cut 11 bases from V and 1 base from J, with 17 bases between. Looked up from germline, CDR1 is MNHEY and CDR2 is SMNVEV (reference sequence). CDR3 DNA sequence: TGTGCCTCACTTTCCGGACTGGGGAACACTGAAGCTTTCTTT. It yields the protein CASLSGLGNTEAFF.

This clonotype was picked up many times. The chain couples TRBV14 to TRBJ2-7, with 9 positions matching TRBD1. Looked up from germline, CDR1 is SGHDN and CDR2 is FVKESK. The V gene end was trimmed by 1 base and the J gene end by 9 bases; junction bases not matched to a gene: 4. This CDR3 has 13 amino acids. CDR3 residues: CASSQVQTGGQYF. The CDR3 region has the DNA TGTGCCAGCAGCCAAGTTCAGACAGGGGGGCAGTACTTC.

This clonotype has just a few counts. The rearrangement uses TRBV6-5 and TRBJ2-5; D perhaps matches TRBD2 (5 bases). From germline, CDR1 is MNHEY and CDR2 SVGAGI. Deletions cut 6 bases from V and 1 base from J, with 9 bases between. The CDR3 length is 13 residues. The CDR3 coding sequence is TGTGCCAGCAGGTCGGGATTCCAAGAGACCCAGTACTTC. This codes for CASRSGFQETQYF.

The chain combines TRBV7-2 with TRBJ2-3; no clear D gene. This CDR3 has 12 residues. Trimming cost V 4 bases and J 3 bases, with 5 bases left between them. Germline V gives CDR1 SGHTA, CDR2 FQGNSA. CDR3 nucleotides: TGTGCCAGCAGCTCCTCTACAGATACGCAGTATTTT. Protein sequence: CASSSSTDTQYF.

This clonotype was seen a handful of times. The V and J genes are TRBV4-3 and TRBJ2-1; D may correspond to TRBD1 or TRBD2 (6 bases each). Germline V gene sequence: CDR1 LGHNA, CDR2 YSLEER. This CDR3 comprises 13 residues. V was clipped by 1 base and J by 10 bases, with 11 bases between them. CDR3 residues: CASSQGGAREQFF. The CDR3 nucleotides are TGCGCCAGCAGCCAAGGGGGGGCACGGGAGCAGTTCTTC.

This clonotype was counted between two and nine times. This CDR3 is CASSDTGYEQYF. The CDR3 DNA sequence: TGTGCCAGCAGCGATACAGGGTACGAGCAGTACTTC. The chain is built from TRBV3-1 and TRBJ2-7; D possibly corresponds to TRBD1 (6 bases). The CDR3 contains 12 residues. Germline CDR1 is LGHDT and CDR2 is YNNKEL (reference sequence). Trimming removed 5 bases from V and 4 bases from J, with 9 bases in between.

This clonotype was detected a few times. This sequence joins TRBV5-5 and TRBJ2-3; 9 nucleotides match TRBD2. V was clipped by 3 bases and J by 2 bases; unmatched bases: 4. The CDR3 extends over 15 amino acids. Germline loops: CDR1 SGHKS, CDR2 YYEKEE (reference sequence). CDR3 amino acids: CASSSLAGITDTQYF. The CDR3 bases are TGTGCCAGCAGCTCTCTAGCGGGGATCACAGATACGCAGTATTTT.

This clonotype has only a few counts. The chain couples TRBV10-3 to TRBJ1-5; no clear D gene. With 6 bases removed from V and 9 bases from J, the gap between germline ends came to 12 bases. CDR3 size: 12 residues. Germline V lookup: CDR1 ENHRY, CDR2 SYGVKD. In DNA form, the CDR3 reads TGTGCCATCAGCATGGGATGGGGGCCCCAGCATTTT. Its translation: CAISMGWGPQHF.

In the case of this clonotype: A read error may account for a junction end that differs from germline. V gene TRBV4-2 combines with J gene TRBJ2-2, with D unresolved. Germline CDR1 reads LGHNA; CDR2 reads YNFKEQ. The CDR3 consists of 16 residues. The DNA of the CDR3 is TGCGCCAGCAGCCAAGTTGTTATCTCATCCACCGGGGAGCTGTTTTTT. It encodes CASSQVVISSTGELFF.